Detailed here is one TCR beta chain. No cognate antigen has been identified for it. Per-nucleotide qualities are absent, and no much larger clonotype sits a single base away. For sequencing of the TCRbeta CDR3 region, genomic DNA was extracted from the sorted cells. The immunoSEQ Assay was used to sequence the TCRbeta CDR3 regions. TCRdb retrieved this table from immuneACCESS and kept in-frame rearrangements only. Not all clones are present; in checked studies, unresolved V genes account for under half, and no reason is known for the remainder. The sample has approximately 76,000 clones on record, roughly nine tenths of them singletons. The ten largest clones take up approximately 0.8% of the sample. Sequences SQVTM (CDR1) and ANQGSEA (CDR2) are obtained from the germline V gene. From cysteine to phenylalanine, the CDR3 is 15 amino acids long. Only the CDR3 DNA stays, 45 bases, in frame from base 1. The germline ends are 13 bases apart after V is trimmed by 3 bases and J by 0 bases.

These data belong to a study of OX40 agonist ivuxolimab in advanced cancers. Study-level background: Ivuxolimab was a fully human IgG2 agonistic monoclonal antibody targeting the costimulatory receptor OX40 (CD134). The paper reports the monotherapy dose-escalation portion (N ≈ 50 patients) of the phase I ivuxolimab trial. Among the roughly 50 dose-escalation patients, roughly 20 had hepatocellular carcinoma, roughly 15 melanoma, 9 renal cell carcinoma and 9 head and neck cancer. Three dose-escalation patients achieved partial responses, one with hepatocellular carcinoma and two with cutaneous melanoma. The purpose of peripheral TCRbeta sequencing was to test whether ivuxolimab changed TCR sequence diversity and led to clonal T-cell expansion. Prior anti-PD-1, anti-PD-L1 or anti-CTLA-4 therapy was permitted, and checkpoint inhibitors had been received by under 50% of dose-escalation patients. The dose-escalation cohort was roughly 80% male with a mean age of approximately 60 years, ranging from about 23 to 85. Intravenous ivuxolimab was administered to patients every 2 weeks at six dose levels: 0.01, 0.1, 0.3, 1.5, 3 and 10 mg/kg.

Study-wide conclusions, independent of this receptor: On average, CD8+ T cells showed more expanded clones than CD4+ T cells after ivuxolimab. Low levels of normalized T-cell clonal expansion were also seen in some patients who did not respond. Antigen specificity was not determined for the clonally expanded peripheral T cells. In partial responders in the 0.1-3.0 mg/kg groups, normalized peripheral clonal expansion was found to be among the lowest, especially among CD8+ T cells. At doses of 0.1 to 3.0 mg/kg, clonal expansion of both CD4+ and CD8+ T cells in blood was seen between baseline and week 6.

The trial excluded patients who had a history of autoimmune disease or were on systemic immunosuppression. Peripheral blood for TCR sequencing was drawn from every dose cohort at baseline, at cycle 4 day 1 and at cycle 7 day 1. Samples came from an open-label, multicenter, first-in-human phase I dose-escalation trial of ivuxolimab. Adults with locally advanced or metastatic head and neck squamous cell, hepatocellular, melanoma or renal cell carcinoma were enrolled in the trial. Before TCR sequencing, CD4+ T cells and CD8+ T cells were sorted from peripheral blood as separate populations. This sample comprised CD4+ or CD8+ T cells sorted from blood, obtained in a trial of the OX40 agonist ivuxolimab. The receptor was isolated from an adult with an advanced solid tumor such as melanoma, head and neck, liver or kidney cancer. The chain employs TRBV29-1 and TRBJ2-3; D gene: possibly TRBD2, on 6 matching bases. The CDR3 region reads CSVEHGGTSTDTQYF. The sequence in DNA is TGCAGCGTTGAGCACGGCGGGACTAGCACAGATACGCAGTATTTT.